This T cell receptor (beta chain) was captured in a study of blood T cell repertoires in COVID-19 (dated by TCRdb to 2020 to 2021). Study-wide context: Samples covering the acute and convalescent phases of COVID-19 were provided by collaborators in the United States, Italy and Spain. The material from the prospective study consisted of cDNA or gDNA derived from T cells, B-cell-depleted T cells, or PBMCs. The dataset comprised deeply sampled blood TCRbeta repertoires from subjects exposed to, actively infected with, or recovered from COVID-19. The repertoires were released in a freely available public database intended as a resource for research on the immune response to SARS-CoV-2. The samples were drawn from two sources: the first 160 participants of the ongoing ImmuneRACE study, and 1,200 or so subjects contributed by 6 global collaborators. A de-identified subject ID, COVID-19 status, age in years and sex were almost always included in the sample metadata. Where HLA class I and class II types were available, the types were taken from metadata supplied by the sample provider, not from assay-based typing.

Enrolling through a virtual design, the prospective study's participants ranged in age from roughly 18 to 89 years and lived across 24 United States geographic areas. In the prospective study, cohorts were assigned on the basis of participant-reported clinical history obtained from a screening survey and a study questionnaire. For ImmuneRACE Cohort 3, a participant was defined as recovered based on two consecutive negative NP/OP PCR tests, clearance by a healthcare professional, or resolution of symptoms. In the prospective study, mobile phlebotomists collected whole blood, serum and a nasopharyngeal or oropharyngeal swab from each participant. Additional blood draws and questionnaires over an approximately 2-month period could optionally be provided by prospective study participants. Prospective study blood samples were shipped either frozen or at room temperature before DNA extraction. Worth noting for this clone: It lacks a known antigen. Per-base qualities were not stored, and no clone one base away is much larger.

The paper's findings and limits, for the study overall: The amount of clinical and demographic metadata varied by source and participant and was provided uncurated.

TCRbeta CDR3 regions were amplified from genomic DNA using the immunoSEQ Assay, a bias-controlled multiplex PCR. The authors processed their data as follows. The number of nucleated cells in each sample was estimated by amplification of reference gene primers within the assay. Sequence reads were collapsed and filtered to measure the absolute abundance of every unique TCRbeta CDR3 rearrangement. For each sample, productive Simpson clonality was calculated as the square root of Simpson's diversity index over productive rearrangements. TCRdb limited this immuneACCESS table to in-frame rearrangements with V and J called. A share of clones is missing; checked studies link under half to unresolved V genes, and the rest is unexplained. V and J calls and clone size are as listed in that table; D and trimming were resolved from the DNA. In this sample the table shows around 300,000 clones, about 87% of which occur a single time. 2.5% to 3.5% of the sample goes to the ten largest clones.

V lost 3 bases and J lost 1 base, and the count of bases not matched to a germline gene is 5. CDR1 and CDR2, per the germline V gene, are SGHRS and YFSETQ. The CDR3 runs 16 residues from the cysteine to the phenylalanine. Only the CDR3 DNA is retained, 48 bases long and in frame from the first base. The receptor chain draws on TRBV5-1 and TRBJ1-3, and 9 junction bases match TRBD1. Sequencing was carried out using PBMCs or T cells enriched from blood (not recorded which). The clonotype was recovered from a woman in her fifties or sixties who had recovered from COVID-19. The nucleotide sequence is given as TGCGCCAGCAGCTCGGGACAGGGTCAATCTGGAAACACCATATATTTT. It encodes CASSSGQGQSGNTIYF.